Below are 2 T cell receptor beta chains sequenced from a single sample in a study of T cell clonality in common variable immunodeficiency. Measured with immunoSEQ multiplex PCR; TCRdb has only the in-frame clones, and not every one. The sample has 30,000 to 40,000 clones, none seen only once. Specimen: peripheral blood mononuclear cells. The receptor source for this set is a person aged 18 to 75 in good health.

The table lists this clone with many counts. The part of the CDR3 DNA that was read is TGTGCCAGTAGTATTTCTCGAGATAGCTCTGGAAACACC. The encoded protein is CASSISRDSSGNT. The whole CDR3 reads CASSISRDSSGNTIYF. The V and J genes are TRBV19 and TRBJ1-3; no firm D call. The read ends 3 residues early relative to the CDR3; the germline J gene fills the gap. V was shortened by 3 bases and J by 0 bases, with 12 bases between the two germline ends. The CDR3 contains 16 residues. Germline V gives CDR1 LNHDA, CDR2 SQIVND (reference sequence).

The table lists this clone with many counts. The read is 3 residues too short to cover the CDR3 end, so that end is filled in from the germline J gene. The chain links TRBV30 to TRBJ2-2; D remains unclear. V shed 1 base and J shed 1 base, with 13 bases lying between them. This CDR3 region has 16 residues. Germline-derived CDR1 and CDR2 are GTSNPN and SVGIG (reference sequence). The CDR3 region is CAWSAPLARNTGELFF. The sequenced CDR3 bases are TGTGCCTGGAGTGCTCCTCTCGCTAGGAACACCGGGGAG.